A single sample is the source of the 10 T cell receptor beta chains below, sequenced in a study of shared clonotypes between healthy human individuals. Profiling relied on immunoSEQ multiplex PCR, and the TCRdb table lists in-frame clones only, not all of them. The sample gives about 1.1 million clones, around 82% of which show up once; approximately 0.5% is in the top ten. The sequenced sample was memory CD4+ T cells from PBMCs. As to subset: CD45RA-negative fraction. The receptors stem from a man aged 18-30 years in good health. Some clones in this sample may be carry-over from other donors' samples.

This chain joins TRBV4-2 and TRBJ2-3, with no clear D. The CDR3 contains 12 residues. V was pared by 4 bases and J by 6 bases, with 8 bases between. Germline CDR1 reads LGHNA; CDR2 reads YNFKEQ. The CDR3 DNA sequence: TGTGCCAGCAGCCGCGGTCTGGATACGCAGTATTTT. Protein sequence: CASSRGLDTQYF.

CDR3 DNA: TGCGCCAGCAGCCTTGTCCGGGCCCCTGGATACGAGCAGTACTTC. Translation gives CASSLVRAPGYEQYF. The chain is built from TRBV4-3 and TRBJ2-7; D remains ambiguous. Between the trimmed V and J ends, which lost 4 bases and 4 bases, there was a span of 17 bases. The CDR3 sequence is 15 residues long. CDR1 is LGHNA, CDR2 YSLEER, per germline.

V is TRBV7-2 and J is TRBJ2-3; D is unresolved. The CDR3 length is 15 residues. Germline loops: CDR1 SGHTA, CDR2 FQGNSA. V was cut by 2 bases and J by 2 bases, with 11 bases left in between. The CDR3 bases are TGTGCCAGCAGCTTAATGGTGTCCCCCACAGATACGCAGTATTTT. It specifies CASSLMVSPTDTQYF.

V gene TRBV10-3 combines with J gene TRBJ2-6; D gene ambiguous. Deletions cut 4 bases from V and 4 bases from J, with 11 bases between. The CDR3 runs 15 residues. Germline CDR1 ENHRY, CDR2 SYGVKD. In DNA form, the CDR3 reads TGTGCCATCAGTGGGTCAGGATCGGGGGCCAACGTCCTGACTTTC. Translation gives CAISGSGSGANVLTF.

This clone was picked up a small number of times. CDR3 protein: CASSPDSGGYTF. CDR3 coding DNA: TGTGCCAGCAGTCCCGACAGCGGTGGCTACACCTTC. The rearrangement links TRBV2 to TRBJ1-2; tentatively, D is TRBD1 (5 bases). Looked up from germline, CDR1 is SNHLY and CDR2 is FYNNEI. CDR3 length: 12 amino acids. V was shortened by 5 bases and J by 7 bases, with 11 bases between the two germline ends.

Comments on this clone: One base away lies a much larger clone, so this may be a sequencing read error. The V gene is TRBV7-2, the J gene TRBJ2-1; 11 nucleotides align to TRBD2. Trimming removed 6 bases from V and 6 bases from J; junction bases left unmatched: 4. The CDR3 has 14 amino acids. Germline-derived CDR1 and CDR2 are SGHTA and FQGNSA. The CDR3 sequence is CASRSGLAVNEQFF. DNA for the CDR3: TGTGCCAGCAGGTCGGGACTAGCGGTCAATGAGCAGTTCTTC.

With regard to this clone: This may stem from a read error, because a much larger clone lies one nucleotide away. The genes are TRBV7-2 and TRBJ2-1; D is unclear. Germline assignment: CDR1 SGHTA and CDR2 FQGNSA. The length of the CDR3 is 13 residues. Between the trimmed V and J ends, which lost 5 bases and 0 bases, there was a span of 5 bases. As DNA, the CDR3 is TGTGCCAGCAGCGAGAGCTCCTACAATGAGCAGTTCTTC. Residues: CASSESSYNEQFF.

In this sample, this clone turned up a few times. The chain combines TRBV11-3 with TRBJ2-3; TRBD2 agrees at 8 bases. CDR3 length: 15 residues. Germline CDR1 reads SGHNT; CDR2 reads YENEEA. After removal of 1 base from V and 1 base from J, the junction contained 1 base not matched to a gene. CDR3 in DNA: TGTGCCAGCAGCTTAGTTAGCGGGGGCACAGATACGCAGTATTTT. Translating it yields CASSLVSGGTDTQYF.

This chain joins TRBV19 and TRBJ2-5, with D possibly being TRBD1 or TRBD2 (5 bases each). CDR1 LNHDA and CDR2 SQIVND come from the germline V gene (reference sequence). There are 14 residues in the CDR3. The V end lost 6 bases, the J end lost 5 bases, and 16 bases lay between the germline ends. The chain's CDR3 is CASSLQGVRETQYF. The CDR3 nucleotides read TGTGCCAGTAGCCTCCAGGGAGTTAGGGAGACCCAGTACTTC.

About this clone: It may be a read error: a sequence one base away is much more abundant. The chain joins TRBV7-8 to TRBJ2-5, with no clear D. The length of the CDR3 is 12 residues. The germline V gene encodes CDR1 SGHVS and CDR2 FQNEAQ. V was pared by 1 base and J by 0 bases, with 0 bases between. This CDR3 is CASSLDQETQYF. CDR3 nucleotide sequence: TGTGCCAGCAGCTTAGACCAAGAGACCCAGTACTTC.